Sequencing of this T cell receptor beta chain was carried out in a study of cytomegalovirus exposure and HLA in healthy donors (dated by TCRdb to 2016 to 2017). For the study in its entirety: An earlier analysis of a few hundred of the donors reported around 280 Gb of sequence data and 117 million unique TCR beta sequences obtained from about 179 million T cells. Roughly 300 gigabases of sequencing data and tens of millions of unique TCR sequences were included in an early release covering roughly 600 HLA-typed donors. Of the roughly 410 genotyped donors, less than 85% were placed in the genetic ancestry cluster associated with self-reported Caucasian donors. The study aimed to test whether cataloging public T cell receptors could reveal signatures of past pathogen exposure. The study profiled the T cell repertoires of some 610 subjects by immunosequencing and related them to cytomegalovirus serostatus. In addition to the first cohort of 500 to 850 subjects, a separate validation cohort of 130 or so different subjects was used. To predict cytomegalovirus infection status, the study brought together high-throughput TCR immunosequencing, statistical association of individual TCRs with disease status, and machine learning. A later analysis re-examined previously published TCR beta repertoires from several hundred donors and added high-resolution HLA genotyping to investigate patterns of TCR occurrence. Rather than drawing on any new phenotypic data, the later analysis identified candidate immune exposures from TCR beta sequences and the way those sequences occurred across donors. An earlier analysis of 587 of the donors used high-throughput TCR beta sequencing to judge whether each TCR beta V gene segment behaved as functional or pseudogenic. Donor age, sex, ethnicity and CMV serostatus were compiled alongside the repertoire data. A later genetic analysis took genome-wide SNP genotypes for about 55% of the 666 donors and used that subset as a discovery cohort. Every discovery cohort repertoire had been produced on one sequencing platform. Both class I and class II loci were covered by HLA typing, at four-digit resolution. The number of donors typed differed by locus, with roughly 620-630 for A, B, C, DRB1 and DQB1, around 500 for DQA1, 600 to 610 for DPA1, and approximately 470 for DPB1. Roughly 5 DR-DQ haplotypes were handled as single units for association and clustering because linkage in the cohort was strong. Across approximately 400 genotyped donors of the cohort, an average of approximately 200,000 unique TCR beta nucleotide sequences per donor were sequenced, and 15% to 20% of those sequences were non-productive. The research as a whole found: In a later analysis, about 16,000 TCR beta sequences were associated with specific HLA alleles at a false discovery rate of 0.05. In a later genetic analysis, fewer N-insertions in productive TCRs were reported among donors in an Asian-associated ancestry cluster than the roughly 670-donor mean. A further reported finding was that TCR beta sequences accurately predicted the HLA-A and HLA-B alleles for most subjects in the first cohort. In a later analysis, most CMV-associated TCR beta chains were found to appear HLA-restricted, with HLA associations seemingly driven largely by CMV exposure. Most TCR sequences were observed very rarely across donors, whereas some public TCRs were present in many individuals. When HLA alleles, especially DR and DQ, strongly co-occurred, TCR associations were difficult to assign to individual alleles. A later analysis found that TCR association rates varied across HLA loci, with DRB1 alleles showing the most associated TCRs and HLA-C alleles the fewest. Several of the top co-occurrence clusters appeared to be linked to parvovirus B19, influenza, CMV and Epstein-Barr virus, according to a later analysis. Three of the identified cytomegalovirus-associated TCR beta chains were confirmed in vitro to be specific for cytomegalovirus antigens. Linkage disequilibrium might explain the correlated functional status among segregating V segments, but an unknown experimental factor could not be excluded. Because HLA typing was missing for some donors at each locus, association tests included only the typed subset. In an earlier analysis of some 500 of the donors, most TCR beta V segments appeared in productive rearrangements about 87% or about 30% of the time, broadly matching IMGT annotations. A cluster of highly shared sequence variants was judged likely to represent a technical artifact of the sequencing pipeline. In both the original and validation cohorts, the classifier was reported to diagnose cytomegalovirus status with high specificity and sensitivity. Presence/absence analyses assumed roughly uniform sequencing depth across donors, an assumption that may not hold. CMV serostatus was the only immune exposure information available for the cohort. The study gave a list of about 160 TCR beta chains associated with cytomegalovirus. In a later analysis, HLA-associated TCR beta chains showed more clonal expansion and lower generation probabilities than non-associated chains that were equally common. Some IMGT-functional V segments, including TRBV6-2 and TRBV6-3, could not be distinguished by the 87-base-pair reads and were therefore excluded. Because counts were too low, some 17 rarely observed V segments, including chromosome 9 orphons, were excluded from the earlier analysis of some 540 of the donors. Only TCR beta chains were sequenced in this cohort, and the absence of alpha or paired-chain data limited detectable features. V-gene and J-gene trimming of TCR beta chains was associated with a missense DCLRE1C variant in a later genetic analysis, and the association was replicated in an independent cohort. The authors suggested that the approach could potentially be extended to other disease states and immunological phenotypes.

The CDR3 runs 15 residues from the cysteine to the phenylalanine. Only CDR3 DNA remains: 45 bases, in frame from the first base. From the germline V gene (reference sequence), CDR1 is SGHAT and CDR2 is FQDESV. Between the V and J ends, shortened by 5 bases and 5 bases respectively, the junction contains 16 bases. Comments on this clone: Which antigen it targets is not known. No much larger clone exists at a distance of one base, and base qualities are not known.

The cohort comprised hundreds of healthy bone marrow donors. At the time of sampling, every cohort member was nominally healthy, though immune exposures that went unrecorded were likely present. The donor was CMV seropositive and was included in the group of 300 or so seropositive cohort members. Each donor provided a peripheral blood sample, and peripheral blood mononuclear cells were used for TCR beta sequencing. The Qiagen DNeasy Blood Extraction Kit was used to extract genomic DNA from the blood cell samples. Libraries were built with the immunoSEQ multiplex PCR assay. For the multiplex PCR, a mixture combining 60 forward primers for TCR Vbeta segments and 13 reverse primers for TCR Jbeta segments was used. A multiplex PCR assay on genomic DNA amplified the CDR3 region of rearranged TCR beta genes. Amplified TCR beta libraries were sequenced as 87-base-pair reads on the Illumina HiSeq System. The paper's processing steps were these. A later analysis tallied around 80 million unique TCR beta chains across the 550 to 850 repertoires, and approximately 11 million of those chains were shared by two or more donors. Raw reads were error-corrected and collapsed into unique sequences with a nearest-neighbor algorithm that merged closely related sequences to remove PCR and sequencing errors. CDR3 sequences were aligned to IMGT reference sequences to assign V, D and J gene segments. For a sequence to be retained, a match of at least six nucleotides to both a V gene segment and a J gene segment was required. A rearrangement counted as productive if the CDR3 had no stop codons and remained in frame with V and J, and every other rearrangement counted as non-productive. CDR3 was defined according to IMGT convention as the region running from the second conserved V-encoded cysteine to the conserved J-encoded phenylalanine. The earlier analysis of about 620 of the donors excluded sequences that lacked an unambiguous match to a single V gene segment. An earlier analysis of about 600 of the donors called V segments functional above 56.7% productive rearrangements and segregating when the between-donor standard deviation exceeded 5%. A statistical classification framework was developed to diagnose cytomegalovirus status using the catalog of TCR beta chain sequences. V and J gene assignment, in a later analysis, came from comparing TCR nucleotide sequences with IMGT/GENE-DB human TR gene sequences. Using the TCRdist pipeline, a later analysis assigned CDR3 sequences along with most-parsimonious VDJ recombination scenarios. A later analysis defined each TCR beta chain by its CDR3 amino acid sequence plus V-gene family, and excluded reads lacking a unique V-gene family. In a later analysis, fewer than 650 highly shared, low-generation-probability nucleotide sequences were removed to address suspected cross-contamination and a sequencing artifact. In a later analysis, a clonal expansion index for each public chain was calculated from normalized within-repertoire ranks of inferred template counts. A later analysis computed generation probabilities with a VDJ recombination model fitted to out-of-frame rearrangements, and checked the results against IGoR. In a later analysis, TCR-TCR, TCR-HLA and TCR-CMV co-occurrence was scored with hypergeometric tests, and a repertoire-size bias correction was applied to TCR pairs. False discovery rates were estimated in a later analysis by permuting HLA or CMV assignments 20 times. A later analysis grouped co-occurring TCRs with DBSCAN, adding TCRdist sequence similarity when clustering within HLA-allele-positive subsets. Repertoires with fewer than 30,000 or more than 120,000 public chains were left out of co-occurrence clustering, as were a handful of repertoires with anomalous nucleotide sharing. TCRdb obtained this table from immuneACCESS and retained in-frame rearrangements with V and J assigned. These tables miss some clones; where compared with another copy, unresolved V genes account for less than half of the shortfall, and the remainder is unexplained. That table supplies the V and J calls and clone size; D and trimming were determined from the DNA. Present in this sample are approximately 150,000 clones, 73% of which were seen just once. Under 7% of the sample comes from the top ten.

Input material: PBMCs. Rearrangement joined TRBV11-1 to TRBJ2-1, with a weak D call of TRBD2 (5 bases match). The sequence was obtained from a woman under 30 in good health and CMV-seropositive. At the DNA level, the sequence is TGTGCCAGCAGCCTTGGACTCACCGACAACAATGAGCAGTTCTTC. Its translation is CASSLGLTDNNEQFF.